A single sample gave rise to the 24 T cell receptor beta chains below, sequenced in a study of CD4 T cells in relation to SARS-CoV-2 and coronaviruses. The assay was immunoSEQ multiplex PCR, and TCRdb's table has in-frame clones only and misses some. There are 40,000 to 50,000 clones in the sample; about 87% occur only once, and roughly 1.2% lies in the top ten. For these TCRs, the target antigens are not known. Sequences were obtained from naive CD4+ T cells from PBMCs, cultured in vitro. Specified subset: naive CD4+ T cells isolated by negative enrichment. These receptors all come from an adult with COVID-19.

The chain links TRBV24-1 to TRBJ2-5; 15 bases fit TRBD2. The J segment lost 3 bases and the V segment lost 4 bases, leaving 8 bases of the junction unmatched. CDR1 is KGHDR and CDR2 is SFDVKD in the germline V gene. CDR3 size: 18 residues. CDR3 coding DNA: TGTGCCACCAGTGACCCCGGGACTAGCGGGAGGAGGGAAGAGACCCAGTACTTC. Residues: CATSDPGTSGRREETQYF.

CDR3 residues: CASSLRGLADNEQFF. CDR3 nucleotides: TGTGCCAGCAGCTTGAGGGGACTAGCGGACAATGAGCAGTTCTTC. The rearrangement links TRBV7-2 to TRBJ2-1, with 11 bases matching TRBD2. After removal of 3 bases from V and 5 bases from J, the junction contained 3 bases not matched to a gene. The CDR3 is made up of 15 amino acids. In germline, CDR1 is SGHTA, CDR2 FQGNSA.

The chain links TRBV9 to TRBJ2-2; 14 nucleotides line up with TRBD2. The CDR3 sequence is 16 residues long. Germline CDR1 SGDLS, CDR2 YYNGEE. The trim removed 3 bases at V and 5 bases at J, leaving 3 bases unmatched. The CDR3 protein is CASSARTSGRTGELFF. The CDR3 DNA sequence: TGTGCCAGCAGCGCAAGGACTAGCGGGAGGACCGGGGAGCTGTTTTTT.

The chain is built from TRBV6-2 or TRBV6-3 and TRBJ2-3; TRBD1 matches at 9 bases. The length of the CDR3 is 15 residues. The germline V gene has CDR1 MNHEY and CDR2 SVGEGT. After removal of 6 bases from V and 2 bases from J, the junction contained 6 bases not matched to a gene. CDR3 protein: CASSPGTGHTDTQYF. Written as DNA, the CDR3 is TGTGCCAGCAGCCCCGGGACAGGGCACACAGATACGCAGTATTTT.

The chain is built from TRBV9 and TRBJ2-2; D call uncertain. The V end lost 0 bases, the J end lost 7 bases, and 13 bases lay between the germline ends. Per germline, CDR1 SGDLS and CDR2 YYNGEE. The length of the CDR3 is 15 residues. CDR3 coding DNA: TGTGCCAGCAGCGTAGAGGCCCTAGGGCGCGGGGAGCTGTTTTTT. This gives the protein CASSVEALGRGELFF.

This clone was counted between two and nine times. This chain joins TRBV28 and TRBJ2-7; D not resolved. The germline gives CDR1 MDHEN, CDR2 SYDVKM. V gave up 3 bases and J gave up 3 bases, with 15 bases separating them. This CDR3 is 15 amino acids long. The CDR3 reads CASSFFSVGVYEQYF. The CDR3, as DNA: TGTGCCAGCAGTTTTTTTTCAGTTGGGGTCTACGAGCAGTACTTC.

The chain combines TRBV6-1 with TRBJ1-6; TRBD1 aligns across 9 bases. This CDR3 is built from 13 residues. The ends lost 0 bases at V and 18 bases at J; junction bases unmatched: 6. Germline V gives CDR1 MNHNS, CDR2 SASEGT. CDR3 sequence reads: CASSEAGDRVSHF. CDR3 DNA sequence: TGTGCCAGCAGTGAAGCCGGGGACAGGGTCAGCCACTTT.

The chain employs TRBV28 and TRBJ2-3, with 13 bases identical to TRBD2. Trimming cost V 8 bases and J 0 bases; bases outside gene matches: 5. In germline, CDR1 is MDHEN, CDR2 SYDVKM. CDR3 size: 16 residues. CDR3 in DNA: TGTGCCAGCGCCCCGGGACTAGCGGGGAGCACAGATACGCAGTATTTT. Its translation is CASAPGLAGSTDTQYF.

CDR3 in DNA: TGCGCCAGCAGCTCCCGGGACAGATCCTACGAGCAGTACTTC. It yields the protein CASSSRDRSYEQYF. This chain uses TRBV5-1 with TRBJ2-7, with TRBD1 matching 7 bases. The V and J ends lost 3 bases and 1 base, in that order; junction bases with no gene match: 4. The CDR3 contains 14 residues. Germline loops: CDR1 SGHRS, CDR2 YFSETQ.

The CDR3, as DNA: TGTGCCAGTAGTACGGGTCTGACAGATACGCAGTATTTT. Its protein product is CASSTGLTDTQYF. This sequence joins TRBV19 and TRBJ2-3; D gene uncertain. Trimming pared 4 bases from V and 3 bases from J, leaving 8 bases between. The CDR3 is made up of 13 amino acids. CDR1 and CDR2 from the germline V gene are LNHDA and SQIVND (reference sequence). Combining the CDR3 with reference TRBV19 and TRBJ2-3 gives the whole variable domain DGGITQSPKYLFRKEGQNVTLSCEQNLNHDAMYWYRQDPGQGLRLIYYSQIVNDFQKGDIAEGYSVSREKKESFPLTVTSAQKNPTAFYLCASSTGLTDTQYFGPGTRLTVL.

This chain joins TRBV3-1 (or the pseudogene TRBV3-2) and TRBJ2-7, with 9 bases fitting TRBD1. Germline trimming cut 2 bases from V and 3 bases from J; bases unmatched to any gene: 11. The germline V gene has CDR1 LGHDT and CDR2 YNNKEL (reference sequence). This CDR3 has 17 residues. The CDR3 region is CASSQMWGGQGYYEQYF. The CDR3 DNA reads TGTGCCAGCAGCCAAATGTGGGGGGGACAGGGCTACTACGAGCAGTACTTC.

The chain couples TRBV30 to TRBJ1-5; D gene uncertain. The germline gives CDR1 GTSNPN, CDR2 SVGIG (reference sequence). The CDR3 runs to 12 residues. The germline V and J ends were trimmed by 2 bases and 2 bases, with 4 bases remaining between them. CDR3 residues: CAWSQGNQPQHF. The DNA for the CDR3 is TGTGCCTGGAGTCAAGGCAATCAGCCCCAGCATTTT.

J is TRBJ2-3 and V is TRBV4-1; D is perhaps TRBD2 (5 bases). V lost 4 bases, J lost 1 base, and 9 bases lay in between. Germline CDR1 reads MGHRA; CDR2 reads YSYEKL. The CDR3 is 14 amino acids. CDR3 amino acids: CASSPTGGTDTQYF. The CDR3 DNA reads TGCGCCAGCAGCCCAACCGGGGGCACAGATACGCAGTATTTT.

This CDR3 reads CASSLSAQPRIETQYF. DNA for the CDR3: TGTGCCAGCAGCTTGTCTGCCCAACCCCGTATCGAGACCCAGTACTTC. The rearrangement uses TRBV5-5 and TRBJ2-5, with D unresolved. Germline CDR1 and CDR2: SGHKS and YYEKEE (reference sequence). The CDR3 runs to 16 residues. V shed 1 base and J shed 5 bases, with 18 bases lying between them.

V usage is TRBV28 and J usage is TRBJ2-2, with D perhaps matching TRBD2 (5 bases). The CDR3 covers 15 residues. The germline CDR1 and CDR2 sequences are MDHEN and SYDVKM. V dropped 10 bases and J dropped 1 base, with 16 bases sitting between them. The CDR3 sequence: CATPPGKKNTGELFF. For the CDR3, the DNA is TGTGCCACCCCGCCCGGGAAGAAGAACACCGGGGAGCTGTTTTTT. The full variable domain, its missing parts supplied by reference TRBV28 and TRBJ2-2, is DVKVTQSSRYLVKRTGEKVFLECVQDMDHENMFWYRQDPGLGLRLIYFSYDVKMKEKGDIPEGYSVSREKKERFSLILESASTNQTSMYLCATPPGKKNTGELFFGEGSRLTVL.

The rearrangement links TRBV3-1 (or the pseudogene TRBV3-2) to TRBJ1-5, with 9 nucleotides matching TRBD1. V dropped 5 bases and J dropped 2; count of bases not matched to a gene: 4. CDR3 length equals 15 residues. Germline CDR1 LGHDT, CDR2 YNNKEL (reference sequence). DNA for the CDR3: TGTGCCAGCAGCTCAACAGGGGGCGGCAATCAGCCCCAGCATTTT. Amino acid sequence: CASSSTGGGNQPQHF.

The chain couples TRBV9 to TRBJ2-4; TRBD2 is a possible D gene (5 bases). The germline V gene has CDR1 SGDLS and CDR2 YYNGEE. The CDR3 runs to 16 residues. The germline V and J ends were trimmed by 0 bases and 1 base, with 11 bases remaining between them. The DNA of the CDR3 is TGTGCCAGCAGCGTAGGGGAGAGTTGGGCCAAAAACATTCAGTACTTC. Its protein is CASSVGESWAKNIQYF.

This clone was picked up one time. The chain has TRBV29-1 and TRBJ2-5; 8 bases align to TRBD2. CDR3 size: 13 residues. Germline V CDR1 and CDR2: SQVTM, ANQGSEA. The V and J ends lost 5 bases and 7 bases, in that order; junction bases with no gene match: 9. The CDR3, as DNA: TGCAGCGTTACAGCGGGAGACTCTGGGACCCAGTACTTC. Translated, it gives CSVTAGDSGTQYF.

CDR3: CAISAQGQGGLDLLGGQYF. In DNA form, the CDR3 reads TGTGCCATCAGTGCCCAGGGACAGGGTGGTTTGGATCTTTTAGGGGGGCAGTATTTT. The chain has TRBV10-3 and TRBJ2-3; 9 bases are a match to TRBD1. The CDR3 runs 19 residues. Per the germline V gene, CDR1 is ENHRY and CDR2 is SYGVKD. J gave up 11 bases and V 4 bases, and 25 bases lay outside the gene matches.

The chain carries TRBV27 and TRBJ2-4, with unresolved D. Germline V CDR1 and CDR2: MNHEY, SMNVEV (reference sequence). This CDR3 is built from 16 residues. The ends were cut back, 5 bases at V and 0 bases at J, with 14 bases in the middle. CDR3 coding DNA: TGTGCCAGCAGTCAGACATTACACAGAGCCAAAAACATTCAGTACTTC. Translated: CASSQTLHRAKNIQYF.

The chain links TRBV5-5 to TRBJ2-5, with D perhaps being TRBD1 or TRBD2 (5 bases each). CDR1 is SGHKS, CDR2 YYEKEE, per germline (reference sequence). There are 14 residues in the CDR3. The germline V and J ends were trimmed by 4 bases and 2 bases, with 12 bases remaining between them. CDR3 residues: CASSPRGAQETQYF. CDR3 coding DNA: TGTGCCAGCAGCCCGAGAGGGGCGCAAGAGACCCAGTACTTC.

V gene TRBV5-8 combines with J gene TRBJ2-5; D call uncertain. The germline gives CDR1 SGHTS, CDR2 YDEGEE. The CDR3 is 11 residues long. Between the trimmed V and J ends, which lost 2 bases and 2 bases, there was a span of 1 base. Written as DNA, the CDR3 is TGTGCCAGCAGCTTACAAGAGACCCAGTACTTC. Encoded protein: CASSLQETQYF.

As to this clone: Other DNA sequences in the same sample also yield this CDR3. The chain is built from TRBV5-1 and TRBJ2-2; D is perhaps TRBD1 or TRBD2 (6 bases each). This CDR3 has 15 amino acids. V lost 0 bases and J 2 bases, leaving 8 bases between the germline ends. Germline V gene sequence: CDR1 SGHRS, CDR2 YFSETQ. Written as DNA, the CDR3 is TGCGCCAGCAGCTTGGGGGGGGCCAACACCGGGGAGCTGTTTTTT. Encoded protein: CASSLGGANTGELFF. Full variable domain (missing parts from reference TRBV5-1 and TRBJ2-2): KAGVTQTPRYLIKTRGQQVTLSCSPISGHRSVSWYQQTPGQGLQFLFEYFSETQRNKGNFPGRFSGRQFSNSRSEMNVSTLELGDSALYLCASSLGGANTGELFFGEGSRLTVL.

This chain links TRBV18 with TRBJ1-5; D remains unclear. The CDR3 is made up of 13 amino acids. Per germline, CDR1 KGHSH and CDR2 LQKENI. Trimming cost V 3 bases and J 6 bases, with 9 bases left between them. The CDR3 bases are TGTGCCAGCTCACCGAGTAGAGTTCAGCCCCAGCATTTT. Translation gives CASSPSRVQPQHF. The full variable domain, in which reference TRBV18 and TRBJ1-5 provide the parts outside the CDR3, is NAGVMQNPRHLVRRRGQEARLRCSPMKGHSHVYWYRQLPEEGLKFMVYLQKENIIDESGMPKERFSAEFPKEGPSILRIQQVVRGDSAAYFCASSPSRVQPQHFGDGTRLSIL.